Shown below are 26 T cell receptor beta chains from a single sample sequenced in a study of T cell repertoires in cytomegalovirus infection. Their antigens remain unidentified. TCRdb reanalysed the reads using MiXCR and keeps one entry per CDR3 protein. The sample yields about a million distinct CDR3 sequences, roughly 31% seen once. The specimen comprised cultured CD8+ T cells from PBMCs, sampled from culture after CMV antigen stimulation. These TCRs come from a human donor in good health (CMV status not recorded). Some clones in this sample may be carry-over from other donors' samples.

The V and J genes are TRBV6-5 and TRBJ2-7; 7 bases are shared with TRBD1. CDR1 and CDR2 (germline): MNHEY, SVGAGI. The CDR3 consists of 13 residues. The V gene end was trimmed by 2 bases and the J gene end by 5 bases; junction bases not matched to a gene: 3. The CDR3 here is CASSYPTGNEQYF. CDR3 coding DNA: TGTGCCAGCAGTTACCCGACAGGGAACGAGCAGTACTTC.

This clonotype turned up a few times. The chain combines TRBV6-2 or TRBV6-3 with TRBJ1-5, with D tentatively TRBD1 (6 bases). V lost 0 bases and J lost 9, with 15 bases in between. Germline CDR1 is MNHEY and CDR2 is SVGEGT. This CDR3 comprises 15 residues. DNA for the CDR3: TGTGCCAGCAGTTACTCCCGGGGGCCAACAGGGCCCCAGCATTTT. Translated: CASSYSRGPTGPQHF.

The chain employs TRBV5-1 and TRBJ1-1; D call uncertain. CDR3 length: 14 amino acids. Germline CDR1 is SGHRS and CDR2 is YFSETQ. V was cut by 0 bases and J by 4 bases, with 10 bases left in between. CDR3 sequence reads: CASSLVGKPTEAFF. In DNA form, the CDR3 reads TGCGCCAGCAGCTTGGTTGGCAAGCCCACTGAAGCTTTCTTT.

V and J are TRBV7-9 and TRBJ2-7; D might be TRBD2 (6 bases). The germline V and J ends were trimmed by 5 bases and 2 bases, with 13 bases remaining between them. The length of the CDR3 is 14 residues. Germline V gene sequence: CDR1 SEHNR, CDR2 FQNEAQ (reference sequence). CDR3 bases: TGTGCCAGCAGCGACGGGACTTTTCCCTACGAGCAGTACGTC. Protein product: CASSDGTFPYEQYV.

V is TRBV28 and J is TRBJ2-7, with a weak D call TRBD1 (6 bases). Per the germline V gene, CDR1 is MDHEN and CDR2 is SYDVKM. V was shortened by 7 bases and J by 6 bases, with 16 bases between the two germline ends. This CDR3 contains 13 residues. The CDR3 bases are TGTGCCAGCAATTTCCCAGGGGCGACCGAGCAGTACTTC. Amino acids: CASNFPGATEQYF.

CDR3 nucleotide sequence: TGTGCCAGCAGCTTGTTCCCCAATCGGTACCAAGAGACCCAGTACTTC. Translating it yields CASSLFPNRYQETQYF. The chain carries TRBV5-5 and TRBJ2-5; D is unclear. The CDR3 length is 16 residues. Deletions cut 1 base from V and 0 bases from J, with 13 bases between. CDR1 and CDR2 from the germline V gene are SGHKS and YYEKEE (reference sequence).

This clonotype was observed a few times. The chain recombines TRBV7-9 with TRBJ2-5; no definite D call. The V end lost 2 bases, the J end lost 5 bases, and 15 bases lay between the germline ends. CDR3 size: 15 residues. The germline CDR1 and CDR2 sequences are SEHNR and FQNEAQ (reference sequence). CDR3: CASSLYNRPQETQYF. The CDR3 DNA is TGTGCCAGCAGCTTATACAACAGACCTCAGGAGACCCAGTACTTC.

Concerning this clonotype: Given a much more abundant clone one base away, this may be a read error. The chain joins TRBV7-6 to TRBJ2-1; TRBD2 aligns across 12 bases. Per germline, CDR1 SGHVS and CDR2 FNYEAQ. The CDR3 is 15 amino acids. The CDR3 nucleotides are TGTGTCAGCAGCCTGTGGACTAGCGGGGTCAATGAGCAGTTCTTC. Protein sequence: CVSSLWTSGVNEQFF.

This clonotype was counted a few times. The CDR3 DNA follows: TGTGCCAGCAAGCCGGGACAGGGTCCCACCTACGAGCAGTACTTC. Amino acids: CASKPGQGPTYEQYF. This sequence joins TRBV6-2 or TRBV6-3 and TRBJ2-7; TRBD1 matches at 9 bases. V shed 7 bases and J 2 bases; nucleotides not matched to a gene: 9. CDR1 MNHEY and CDR2 SVGEGT come from the germline V gene. The CDR3 is 15 amino acids.

This clonotype was recorded a few times. This chain connects TRBV5-5 to TRBJ2-7; D is undetermined. In germline, CDR1 is SGHKS, CDR2 YYEKEE (reference sequence). V lost 4 bases to trimming and J lost 2 bases, with 10 bases between them. The CDR3 runs to 13 residues. As DNA, the CDR3 is TGTGCCAGCAGCATCGGTAGACCCTACGAGCAGTACGTC. It specifies CASSIGRPYEQYV.

The chain has TRBV12-5 and TRBJ2-1, with D perhaps matching TRBD1 or TRBD2 (5 bases each). Germline CDR1 is LGHNT and CDR2 is FRNRAP. This CDR3 comprises 16 residues. V lost 6 bases, J lost 8 bases, and 23 bases lay in between. CDR3 in DNA: TGTGCTAGTGGGTATGGCCGTGCTGTCCCGGGGCATGAGCAGTTCTTC. Encoded protein: CASGYGRAVPGHEQFF.

J is TRBJ1-1 and V is TRBV29-1; a weak D match, TRBD1 (5 bases). The V gene's germline CDR1 is SQVTM and CDR2 ANQGSEA. The CDR3 has 14 residues. V was shortened by 0 bases and J by 7 bases, with 15 bases between the two germline ends. This CDR3 is CSVEDQAGSIEAFF. The DNA for the CDR3 is TGCAGCGTTGAAGATCAAGCAGGGAGCATTGAAGCTTTCTTT.

The chain links TRBV5-6 to TRBJ2-1, with a possible D match to TRBD2 (6 bases). V shed 4 bases and J shed 7 bases, with 12 bases lying between them. Germline-derived CDR1 and CDR2 are SGHDT and YYEEEE. This CDR3 spans 13 amino acids. For the CDR3, the DNA is TGTGCCAGCAGCATGGGGACTGATAATGAGCAGTTCTTC. Its protein product is CASSMGTDNEQFF.

This chain uses TRBV12-3 or TRBV12-4 with TRBJ2-3, with a weak D call TRBD2 (7 bases). The CDR3 covers 15 residues. The V end lost 3 bases, the J end lost 4 bases, and 14 bases lay between the germline ends. CDR3 nucleotide sequence: TGTGCCAGCAGTTTCCCCCAAGGGGGGGCAGATACGCAGTATTTT. Protein: CASSFPQGGADTQYF.

This sequence joins TRBV7-2 and TRBJ1-1; D might be TRBD1 (5 bases). This CDR3 contains 14 residues. With 0 bases removed from V and 6 bases from J, the gap between germline ends came to 11 bases. Germline-derived CDR1 and CDR2 are SGHTA and FQGNSA. In DNA, the CDR3 is TGTGCCAGCAGCTTAGCGGGGGTTCGCGCTGAAGCTTTCTTT. Translated: CASSLAGVRAEAFF.

The V and J genes are TRBV6-2 or TRBV6-3 and TRBJ1-1; possible D gene TRBD1, 5 bases. This CDR3 is built from 11 residues. CDR1 MNHEY and CDR2 SVGEGT come from the germline V gene. Trimming removed 4 bases from V and 7 bases from J, with 7 bases in between. As DNA, the CDR3 is TGTGCCAGCAGTTGGGGGGATGAAGCTTTCTTT. It is translated as CASSWGDEAFF.

This chain joins TRBV12-5 and TRBJ1-1, with a possible D match to TRBD1 (5 bases). CDR3 length: 11 amino acids. Looked up from germline, CDR1 is LGHNT and CDR2 is FRNRAP. V was pared by 3 bases and J by 6 bases, with 5 bases between. DNA of the CDR3: TGTGCTAGTGGTTTAGGGGCTGAAGCTTTCTTT. Encoded protein: CASGLGAEAFF.

This clonotype was seen more than once but under ten times. The chain recombines TRBV6-1 with TRBJ1-1; 8 bases fit TRBD1. The CDR3 extends over 15 amino acids. Per germline, CDR1 MNHNS and CDR2 SASEGT. V lost 8 bases and J lost 1; bases outside the gene matches: 9. The CDR3 DNA follows: TGTGCCAGCCTCTTGAACAGGGGGGGGAACACTGAAGCTTTCTTT. Translating it yields CASLLNRGGNTEAFF.

V gene TRBV6-2 or TRBV6-3 combines with J gene TRBJ1-5; TRBD1 matches 9 bases. Germline-derived CDR1 and CDR2 are MNHEY and SVGEGT. This CDR3 comprises 15 residues. After removal of 6 bases from V and 3 bases from J, the junction contained 6 bases not matched to a gene. CDR3 in amino acids: CASRAGTGINQPQHF. The CDR3, as DNA: TGTGCCAGCAGGGCAGGGACAGGGATCAATCAGCCCCAGCATTTT.

V and J are TRBV6-6 and TRBJ2-7; 11 bases agree with TRBD2. The CDR3 is made up of 15 amino acids. J gave up 0 bases and V 6 bases, and 4 bases lay outside the gene matches. Germline V gives CDR1 MNHNY, CDR2 SVGAGI (reference sequence). Written as DNA, the CDR3 is TGTGCCAGCAGGACGACTAGCGGGGTCTCCTACGAGCAGTACTTC. Protein sequence: CASRTTSGVSYEQYF.

This clonotype was counted only a few times. The chain has TRBV10-2 and TRBJ1-1; D possibly corresponds to TRBD1 (5 bases). Germline V lookup: CDR1 WSHSY, CDR2 SAAADI. V was trimmed by 8 bases and J by 1 base, leaving 17 bases between them. This CDR3 region has 15 residues. The CDR3 spells CASGPLDIQNTEAFF. The CDR3 DNA sequence: TGCGCCAGCGGCCCCTTGGACATTCAGAACACTGAAGCTTTCTTT.

The J gene is TRBJ2-5, the V gene TRBV7-2; 8 bases are a match to TRBD2. With 4 bases clipped from V and 2 bases from J, the junction kept 6 bases outside the gene matches. The CDR3 totals 15 residues. Germline V gives CDR1 SGHTA, CDR2 FQGNSA. CDR3 amino acids: CASSSVTSAQETQYF. In nucleotides, the CDR3 is TGTGCCAGCAGCTCAGTGACTAGCGCTCAAGAGACCCAGTACTTC.

This clonotype was seen only a few times. The genes are TRBV28 and TRBJ2-3, with TRBD2 matching 9 bases. With 2 bases clipped from V and 0 bases from J, the junction kept 3 bases outside the gene matches. The CDR3 totals 16 residues. Germline loops: CDR1 MDHEN, CDR2 SYDVKM. CDR3 protein: CASSLPSGVSTDTQYF. The CDR3 coding sequence is TGTGCCAGCAGTTTACCTAGCGGGGTTAGCACAGATACGCAGTATTTT.

This clonotype was seen a few times. The chain has TRBV6-1 and TRBJ2-5; no firm D call. V lost 5 bases and J lost 1, with 14 bases in between. The length of the CDR3 is 15 residues. Germline V gene data show CDR1 as MNHNS and CDR2 as SASEGT. This CDR3 reads CASSPGRYSQETQYF. The CDR3 DNA sequence: TGTGCCAGCAGTCCCGGCCGTTACAGCCAAGAGACCCAGTACTTC.

A note on this clonotype: The germline gene is not matched at one end of the junction; a read error may be the cause. V is TRBV6-8 and J is TRBJ2-5, with D possibly matching TRBD2 (6 bases). The CDR3 sequence is 14 residues long. The V gene's germline CDR1 is MNHGY and CDR2 SAAAGT. The CDR3 loop reads CASSWGTSQETQCF. The CDR3, as DNA: TGTGCCAGCAGTTGGGGGACTTCCCAAGAGACCCAGTGCTTC.

The chain recombines TRBV19 with TRBJ2-7, with a tentative D call TRBD1 (6 bases). CDR1 LNHDA and CDR2 SQIVND come from the germline V gene (reference sequence). The germline V and J ends were trimmed by 10 bases and 3 bases, with 13 bases remaining between them. The CDR3 contains 12 residues. As DNA, the CDR3 is TGTGCCAACGGACAGCCCCACTACGAGCAGTACTTC. Its protein is CANGQPHYEQYF. Filled out from reference TRBV19 and TRBJ2-7, the complete variable domain reads DGGITQSPKYLFRKEGQNVTLSCEQNLNHDAMYWYRQDPGQGLRLIYYSQIVNDFQKGDIAEGYSVSREKKESFPLTVTSAQKNPTAFYLCANGQPHYEQYFGPGTRLTVT.